This T cell receptor beta chain was obtained from a study of cytomegalovirus exposure and HLA in healthy donors. Study-wide context: A previous analysis identified fewer than 130 million unique TCR beta sequences derived from 180 million or so T cells. Broader study findings: An assumption of roughly uniform sequencing depth across donors underlay the presence/absence analyses.

On this clone: Its antigen is currently unknown.

The ends lost 6 bases at V and 0 bases at J; junction bases unmatched: 8. The CDR3 has 17 amino acids. The V gene's germline CDR1 is SNHLY and CDR2 FYNNEI. PCR employed 60 Vbeta and 13 Jbeta primers. Profiling relied on immunoSEQ multiplex PCR, and the TCRdb table lists in-frame clones only, not all of them. The sample carries 120,000 or so clones, 70% to 80% recorded once. The chain is built from TRBV2 and TRBJ1-6; 7 nucleotides align to TRBD1. The sample was PBMCs. The receptor's source is a man aged 50 or older in good health and CMV-seropositive. Here the CDR3 reads CASRARQGSSYNSPLHF. The CDR3 nucleotides are TGTGCCAGCAGAGCAAGACAGGGCAGCTCCTATAATTCACCCCTCCACTTT.